Following are 19 T cell receptor beta chains from one sample sequenced in a study of blood T cell repertoires in COVID-19. TCRdb keeps only in-frame clones here, not all; method: immunoSEQ multiplex PCR. This sample has a few hundred thousand clones, with more than 80% found just once. Sequencing was done on a sample of peripheral blood. These receptor sequences come from a woman aged 50 to 65 with COVID-19, enrolled during active disease.

This clone has just one count. CDR3: CASARGGTVLSYEQYF. Written as DNA, the CDR3 is TGTGCCAGCGCCAGGGGAGGGACGGTTTTGTCCTACGAGCAGTACTTC. This sequence joins TRBV27 and TRBJ2-7, with a possible D match to TRBD2 (7 bases). CDR1 is MNHEY and CDR2 is SMNVEV in the germline V gene (reference sequence). The length of the CDR3 is 16 residues. V lost 8 bases and J 1 base, leaving 21 bases between the germline ends.

The chain combines TRBV28 with TRBJ2-5, with a weak D call TRBD1 (6 bases). Trimming removed 5 bases from V and 2 bases from J, with 12 bases in between. Germline V gene data show CDR1 as MDHEN and CDR2 as SYDVKM. The CDR3 spans 14 residues. The CDR3, as DNA: TGTGCCAGCAGTCTAAGGACAGTACAAGAGACCCAGTACTTC. The encoded protein is CASSLRTVQETQYF.

This chain joins TRBV6-5 and TRBJ2-1; TRBD2 matches 7 bases. Trimming took 7 bases from V and 6 from J; bases not matched to a gene: 12. The CDR3 runs 15 residues. The V gene's germline CDR1 is MNHEY and CDR2 SVGAGI. CDR3 in DNA: TGTGCCAGCACCTTGGATGGACTAGGCTCCAATGAGCAGTTCTTC. Encoded protein: CASTLDGLGSNEQFF.

The chain combines TRBV19 with TRBJ2-7, with 10 bases matching TRBD2. CDR3 length: 15 residues. Germline CDR1 reads LNHDA; CDR2 reads SQIVND (reference sequence). V was pared by 0 bases and J by 4 bases, with 3 bases of the junction left unmatched. The CDR3 DNA reads as TGTGCCAGTAGTATAGAGGCTAGCGGGAGTTACGAGCAGTACTTC. Protein product: CASSIEASGSYEQYF.

The chain couples TRBV12-3 or TRBV12-4 to TRBJ2-7; D call uncertain. The CDR3 runs 12 residues. The V end lost 3 bases, the J end lost 3 bases, and 6 bases lay between the germline ends. Written as DNA, the CDR3 is TGTGCCAGCAGTTTTCTAAGCTACGAGCAGTACTTC. Protein product: CASSFLSYEQYF.

V is TRBV7-9 and J is TRBJ2-7, with TRBD1 matching 8 bases. V dropped 5 bases and J dropped 5; count of bases not matched to a gene: 8. Germline CDR1 reads SEHNR; CDR2 reads FQNEAQ (reference sequence). The CDR3 length is 14 residues. The CDR3 DNA reads as TGTGCCAGCAGCCTACAGGGGGGAATTGACGAGCAGTACTTC. Translated, it gives CASSLQGGIDEQYF.

This clone is a singleton in its sample. The V call is TRBV15, the J call TRBJ1-2; 12 bases are shared with TRBD1. Germline V gene data show CDR1 as LNHNV and CDR2 as YYDKDF (reference sequence). The CDR3 sequence is 17 residues long. J lost 5 bases, V lost 0 bases, and 7 bases had no gene match. The CDR3 DNA follows: TGTGCCACCAGCAGAGATTCGGGACAGGGGGCAAGGTATGGCTACACCTTC. Its protein product is CATSRDSGQGARYGYTF.

J is TRBJ2-7 and V is TRBV6-2 or TRBV6-3; no reliable D call. This CDR3 region has 12 residues. The germline CDR1 and CDR2 sequences are MNHEY and SVGEGT. V dropped 2 bases and J dropped 5 bases, with 7 bases sitting between them. CDR3 region: CASSYPNHEQYF. Written as DNA, the CDR3 is TGTGCCAGCAGTTACCCTAACCACGAGCAGTACTTC.

This clone was seen once. The chain employs TRBV7-9 and TRBJ1-1, with D uncertain. Germline loops: CDR1 SEHNR, CDR2 FQNEAQ (reference sequence). V was shortened by 5 bases and J by 3 bases, with 13 bases between the two germline ends. CDR3 size: 14 residues. The CDR3 DNA reads as TGTGCCAGCAGCGCCCAGAGGGTGGACACTGAAGCTTTCTTT. Translated, it gives CASSAQRVDTEAFF.

The V gene is TRBV6-5, the J gene TRBJ2-7; TRBD2 agrees at 10 bases. The J segment lost 2 bases and the V segment lost 9 bases, leaving 7 bases of the junction unmatched. The CDR3 has 14 amino acids. Germline V gives CDR1 MNHEY, CDR2 SVGAGI. The CDR3 here is CASNSLAGAYEQYF. In DNA form, the CDR3 reads TGTGCCAGTAATTCTCTAGCGGGAGCCTACGAGCAGTACTTC.

The genes are TRBV6-2 or TRBV6-3 and TRBJ2-7, with 10 bases matching TRBD2. After removal of 5 bases from V and 3 bases from J, the junction contained 7 bases not matched to a gene. CDR1 and CDR2 (germline): MNHEY, SVGEGT. CDR3 length: 15 residues. The CDR3 DNA reads as TGTGCCAGCAGTGATCGGACTAGCGGTCGCTACGAGCAGTACTTC. Its protein product is CASSDRTSGRYEQYF.

V usage is TRBV5-1 and J usage is TRBJ2-7, with a possible D match to TRBD2 (5 bases). Germline values: CDR1 SGHRS, CDR2 YFSETQ. V lost 1 base and J lost 2, with 16 bases in between. This CDR3 is built from 16 residues. CDR3 in amino acids: CASSLSSADYAYEQYF. The DNA for the CDR3 is TGCGCCAGCAGCTTGTCGTCAGCGGATTACGCCTACGAGCAGTACTTC.

J is TRBJ1-2 and V is TRBV11-2, with a tentative D call TRBD1 (6 bases). This CDR3 has 14 amino acids. Looked up from germline, CDR1 is SGHAT and CDR2 is FQNNGV. V dropped 5 bases and J dropped 4 bases, with 14 bases sitting between them. The CDR3 sequence: CASSRSKDSYGYTF. Here the CDR3 DNA reads TGTGCCAGCAGCCGCTCAAAGGACAGCTATGGCTACACCTTC.

The J gene is TRBJ2-5, the V gene TRBV15; TRBD1 might be the D (7 bases). Germline V gives CDR1 LNHNV, CDR2 YYDKDF (reference sequence). This CDR3 comprises 15 residues. V was cut by 2 bases and J by 4 bases, with 14 bases left in between. The CDR3 DNA reads as TGTGCCACCAGCAGATCTCCTCAGGGGGGAGAGACCCAGTACTTC. Translated: CATSRSPQGGETQYF.

This chain joins TRBV6-5 and TRBJ1-2; 8 bases are shared with TRBD1. The CDR3 totals 14 residues. The V gene's germline CDR1 is MNHEY and CDR2 SVGAGI. V trimming: 1 base; J trimming: 8 bases; junction bases outside the gene matches: 6. The CDR3 DNA follows: TGTGCCAGCAGTTACTTTGGGACAGGTGACGGCTACACCTTC. Its protein is CASSYFGTGDGYTF.

This clone was seen more than once but under ten times. This chain uses TRBV5-5 with TRBJ1-5, with 7 bases that match TRBD1. Germline CDR1 is SGHKS and CDR2 is YYEKEE (reference sequence). The V and J ends lost 3 bases and 0 bases, in that order; junction bases with no gene match: 6. CDR3 length equals 16 residues. The CDR3 is CASSSGQIHSNQPQHF. The DNA of the CDR3 is TGTGCCAGCAGCTCGGGACAGATTCATAGCAATCAGCCCCAGCATTTT.

V and J are TRBV4-2 and TRBJ2-3; a weak D match, TRBD2 (5 bases). CDR3 length: 17 amino acids. CDR1 is LGHNA, CDR2 YNFKEQ, per germline. Between the trimmed V and J ends, which lost 1 base and 1 base, there was a span of 15 bases. CDR3 in DNA: TGTGCCAGCAGCCAAGTAAGTGGGAGCCGTCGCACAGATACGCAGTATTTT. It specifies CASSQVSGSRRTDTQYF.

This sequence joins TRBV5-1 and TRBJ2-1, with a tentative D call TRBD2 (6 bases). This CDR3 is built from 15 residues. CDR1 is SGHRS, CDR2 YFSETQ, per germline. The V end was cut by 4 bases, the J end by 6 bases, with 17 bases between. The CDR3 here is CASSLYSGVTNEQFF. The CDR3 DNA is TGCGCCAGCAGCCTATATAGCGGCGTGACCAATGAGCAGTTCTTC. The complete variable domain, with remaining parts taken from reference TRBV5-1 and TRBJ2-1, reads KAGVTQTPRYLIKTRGQQVTLSCSPISGHRSVSWYQQTPGQGLQFLFEYFSETQRNKGNFPGRFSGRQFSNSRSEMNVSTLELGDSALYLCASSLYSGVTNEQFFGPGTRLTVL.

The rearrangement uses TRBV10-2 and TRBJ1-1, with no clear D. This CDR3 region has 14 residues. Trimming shortened V by 10 bases and J by 2 bases, and 17 bases separated the two germline ends. Germline lookup yields CDR1 WSHSY and CDR2 SAAADI. CDR3 sequence reads: CATRERQTNTEAFF. The CDR3 nucleotides read TGCGCCACCAGAGAGAGGCAGACTAACACTGAAGCTTTCTTT.